Below are 27 T cell receptor beta chains sequenced from a single sample in a study of blood T cell repertoires in COVID-19 (dated by TCRdb to 2018 to 2020). Library prep was done by the immunoSEQ multiplex PCR assay. Imported from immuneACCESS, the table was reduced by TCRdb to in-frame sequences with V and J called. These copies leave out some clones; in studies compared against another copy, an unresolved V gene accounts for under half, and the cause of the remainder is not known. The sample profile shows a few hundred thousand clones; less than 90% of them were found once. Under 3% of the sample rests with the top ten. The sequencing input was PBMCs or T cells enriched from blood (not recorded which). The receptors were sampled from a woman aged 25 to 45 who had recovered from COVID-19.

The chain employs TRBV5-5 and TRBJ2-2; 7 nucleotides align to TRBD2. The germline V gene encodes CDR1 SGHKS and CDR2 YYEKEE (reference sequence). The CDR3 is made up of 16 amino acids. V trimming: 0 bases; J trimming: 4 bases; junction bases outside the gene matches: 6. The CDR3 reads CASSLGASGLTGELFF. CDR3 DNA sequence: TGTGCCAGCAGCTTGGGTGCTAGCGGCCTCACCGGGGAGCTGTTTTTT.

The count of this clone is one. The chain couples TRBV5-1 to TRBJ2-7, with TRBD2 identical over 8 bases. Germline V gene data show CDR1 as SGHRS and CDR2 as YFSETQ. The V and J ends lost 1 base and 2 bases, in that order; junction bases with no gene match: 5. This CDR3 region has 15 residues. In nucleotides, the CDR3 is TGCGCCAGCAGCTTGCAAGCGGGGGTAACCTACGAGCAGTACTTC. As protein: CASSLQAGVTYEQYF.

The chain employs TRBV3-1 (or the pseudogene TRBV3-2) and TRBJ1-2, with D uncertain. V lost 3 bases and J lost 4, with 12 bases in between. The germline V gene has CDR1 LGHDT and CDR2 YNNKEL (reference sequence). This CDR3 has 14 amino acids. The CDR3: CASSQTFSSYGYTF. The CDR3 nucleotides read TGTGCCAGCAGCCAGACATTTTCTTCCTATGGCTACACCTTC.

This clone appeared a single time. V and J are TRBV5-1 and TRBJ2-3; no clear D gene. Germline lookup yields CDR1 SGHRS and CDR2 YFSETQ. This CDR3 has 16 amino acids. The V gene lost 0 bases and the J gene lost 0 bases, with 11 bases spanning the gap. In DNA form, the CDR3 reads TGCGCCAGCAGCTTGGAGTCCTGGAGTAGCACAGATACGCAGTATTTT. Translating it yields CASSLESWSSTDTQYF.

The chain uses TRBV6-2 or TRBV6-3 and TRBJ2-7; D is perhaps TRBD2 (5 bases). This CDR3 comprises 14 residues. The V gene's germline CDR1 is MNHEY and CDR2 SVGEGT. The V gene lost 2 bases and the J gene lost 4 bases, with 12 bases spanning the gap. CDR3 in amino acids: CASSYPPREYEQYF. In DNA, the CDR3 is TGTGCCAGCAGTTACCCCCCCCGGGAATACGAGCAGTACTTC.

The V and J genes are TRBV7-3 and TRBJ2-3, with TRBD2 matching over 11 bases. The CDR3 is made up of 18 amino acids. CDR1 is SGHTA and CDR2 is FQGTGA in the germline V gene. V lost 1 base to trimming and J lost 2 bases; unmatched junction nucleotides: 8. The CDR3: CASSLRPSGGTTTDTQYF. The CDR3 region has the DNA TGTGCCAGCAGCTTAAGGCCTAGCGGGGGGACGACCACAGATACGCAGTATTTT.

The chain links TRBV28 to TRBJ1-1; D uncertain. Deletions cut 7 bases from V and 7 bases from J, with 10 bases between. The CDR3 is 11 amino acids. Germline values: CDR1 MDHEN, CDR2 SYDVKM. CDR3 coding DNA: TGTGCCAGCACCGCCCAGTTTGAAGCTTTCTTT. Translation: CASTAQFEAFF. Variable domain in full (rest from reference TRBV28 and TRBJ1-1): DVKVTQSSRYLVKRTGEKVFLECVQDMDHENMFWYRQDPGLGLRLIYFSYDVKMKEKGDIPEGYSVSREKKERFSLILESASTNQTSMYLCASTAQFEAFFGQGTRLTVV.

This clone was seen only once. The V gene is TRBV19, the J gene TRBJ2-1; D remains ambiguous. Germline V CDR1 and CDR2: LNHDA, SQIVND (reference sequence). Trimming removed 5 bases from V and 6 bases from J, with 11 bases in between. The CDR3 sequence is 13 residues long. As DNA, the CDR3 is TGTGCCAGTAGTTTCAGATGGAGCAATGAGCAGTTCTTC. Translating gives CASSFRWSNEQFF.

This rearrangement joins TRBV11-3 to TRBJ2-1, with a tentative D call TRBD2 (5 bases). The CDR3 extends over 15 amino acids. CDR1 is SGHNT and CDR2 is YENEEA in the germline V gene. The V gene lost 2 bases and the J gene lost 3 bases, with 11 bases spanning the gap. CDR3 sequence (DNA): TGTGCCAGCAGCTTAATGGGCGGAGGCTACAATGAGCAGTTCTTC. Protein product: CASSLMGGGYNEQFF.

The rearrangement links TRBV5-1 to TRBJ2-1; 8 nucleotides align to TRBD2. The CDR3 has 14 residues. Germline V gene data show CDR1 as SGHRS and CDR2 as YFSETQ. The junction had 6 bases not matched to a gene; V was cut back by 6 bases and J by 4 bases. DNA of the CDR3: TGCGCCAGCACACTAGCGGAAGTTTACAATGAGCAGTTCTTC. It specifies CASTLAEVYNEQFF.

The CDR3 sequence: CASSQGLSQGTEKLFF. Here the CDR3 DNA reads TGCGCCAGCAGCCAAGGATTGAGCCAGGGGACCGAAAAACTGTTTTTT. The V call is TRBV4-1, the J call TRBJ1-4; tentative D call: TRBD1 (6 bases). In germline, CDR1 is MGHRA, CDR2 YSYEKL. The ends were cut back, 1 base at V and 8 bases at J, with 17 bases in the middle. The CDR3 extends over 16 amino acids.

This chain connects TRBV5-1 to TRBJ1-4; D not certain. Germline V gives CDR1 SGHRS, CDR2 YFSETQ. The CDR3 is 15 residues long. V lost 0 bases, J lost 8 bases, and 14 bases lay in between. This CDR3 is CASSLGGAGGEKLFF. CDR3 DNA sequence: TGCGCCAGCAGCTTGGGAGGCGCCGGAGGCGAAAAACTGTTTTTT.

The chain is built from TRBV9 and TRBJ2-1, with D maybe TRBD2 (7 bases). Germline CDR1 and CDR2: SGDLS and YYNGEE. This CDR3 comprises 17 residues. Between the trimmed V and J ends, which lost 0 bases and 8 bases, there was a span of 21 bases. CDR3 DNA: TGTGCCAGCAGCGTAGAGGGGGTGCCGGGAGGTTTAGATGAGCAGTTCTTC. Its protein product is CASSVEGVPGGLDEQFF.

J is TRBJ1-2 and V is TRBV15; the match to TRBD1 covers 7 bases. Germline V gene lookup returns CDR1 LNHNV and CDR2 YYDKDF (reference sequence). V lost 0 bases and J lost 4; bases outside the gene matches: 5. The CDR3 spans 15 residues. This CDR3 is CATSRDKDRIYGYTF. CDR3 bases: TGTGCCACCAGCAGAGATAAGGACAGGATCTATGGCTACACCTTC.

This chain connects TRBV11-2 to TRBJ1-1; D is unclear. The CDR3 consists of 14 residues. In germline, CDR1 is SGHAT, CDR2 FQNNGV. The V end was cut by 6 bases, the J end by 5 bases, with 16 bases between. DNA for the CDR3: TGTGCCAGCAGGTCCCAACCGGGTTGGACTGAAGCTTTCTTT. Its translation: CASRSQPGWTEAFF.

V and J are TRBV2 and TRBJ2-6; no firm D call. Between the trimmed V and J ends, which lost 6 bases and 0 bases, there was a span of 9 bases. CDR1 is SNHLY and CDR2 is FYNNEI in the germline V gene. This CDR3 comprises 15 residues. The CDR3, as DNA: TGTGCCAGCAGCCCTAGAAACTCTGGGGCCAACGTCCTGACTTTC. Translating gives CASSPRNSGANVLTF.

The chain recombines TRBV7-9 with TRBJ1-1, with a tentative D call TRBD1 (5 bases). The CDR3 consists of 16 residues. CDR1 is SEHNR, CDR2 FQNEAQ, per germline (reference sequence). V lost 7 bases and J lost 2, with 20 bases in between. For the CDR3, the DNA is TGTGCCAGCATCCATAAGGCGGCAGGGCCTAACACTGAAGCTTTCTTT. Amino acid sequence: CASIHKAAGPNTEAFF.

This clone was seen a few times. The rearrangement uses TRBV6-5 and TRBJ1-5; D is possibly TRBD1 (5 bases). The germline V and J ends were trimmed by 8 bases and 4 bases, with 9 bases remaining between them. The germline V gene encodes CDR1 MNHEY and CDR2 SVGAGI. This CDR3 contains 12 residues. This chain's CDR3 is CASQGWNQPQHF. In nucleotides, the CDR3 is TGTGCCAGCCAGGGATGGAATCAGCCCCAGCATTTT.

V gene TRBV19 combines with J gene TRBJ1-4, with 7 bases lining up with TRBD1. V lost 3 bases to trimming and J lost 7 bases; unmatched junction nucleotides: 11. The CDR3 loop spans 16 amino acids. Germline CDR1 and CDR2: LNHDA and SQIVND (reference sequence). CDR3 sequence reads: CASSMNGGTVTEKLFF. The CDR3 DNA reads as TGTGCCAGTAGTATGAATGGAGGGACAGTTACTGAAAAACTGTTTTTT.

J is TRBJ1-2 and V is TRBV19; D gene uncertain. The CDR3 has 11 amino acids. V dropped 4 bases and J dropped 4 bases, with 4 bases sitting between them. CDR1 LNHDA and CDR2 SQIVND come from the germline V gene (reference sequence). DNA for the CDR3: TGTGCCAGTAGTAGGCCCTATGGCTACACCTTC. Amino acids: CASSRPYGYTF.

The rearrangement uses TRBV19 and TRBJ2-1; TRBD2 aligns across 8 bases. V dropped 4 bases and J dropped 4; count of bases not matched to a gene: 6. This CDR3 contains 15 residues. CDR1 is LNHDA and CDR2 is SQIVND in the germline V gene (reference sequence). The CDR3 loop reads CASSTTSAPYNEQFF. CDR3 nucleotides: TGTGCCAGTAGTACGACTAGCGCGCCTTACAATGAGCAGTTCTTC.

The table lists this clone with a few counts. The chain links TRBV7-2 to TRBJ1-1; perhaps TRBD1 as D (5 bases). Germline CDR1 reads SGHTA; CDR2 reads FQGNSA. CDR3 length equals 13 residues. V gave up 2 bases and J gave up 5 bases, with 9 bases separating them. CDR3 DNA sequence: TGTGCCAGCAGCTTATCGGAGGGGACTGAAGCTTTCTTT. This gives the protein CASSLSEGTEAFF.

V gene TRBV25-1 combines with J gene TRBJ1-2; 10 bases match TRBD1. Germline V lookup: CDR1 MGHDK, CDR2 SYGVNS. V lost 6 bases and J lost 8; bases outside the gene matches: 9. This CDR3 is built from 14 residues. The CDR3 is CASRRDRGLGGYTF. In DNA, the CDR3 is TGTGCCAGCAGGAGGGACAGGGGATTAGGAGGCTACACCTTC.

This clone occurred once. The chain links TRBV28 to TRBJ1-6, with 10 bases fitting TRBD1. CDR3 length equals 14 residues. In germline, CDR1 is MDHEN, CDR2 SYDVKM. V shed 2 bases and J 13 bases; nucleotides not matched to a gene: 5. In DNA, the CDR3 is TGTGCCAGCAGTTTAGGGACAGGGGTCCTCCCCCTCCACTTT. Its translation is CASSLGTGVLPLHF. The complete variable domain, with remaining parts taken from reference TRBV28 and TRBJ1-6, reads DVKVTQSSRYLVKRTGEKVFLECVQDMDHENMFWYRQDPGLGLRLIYFSYDVKMKEKGDIPEGYSVSREKKERFSLILESASTNQTSMYLCASSLGTGVLPLHFGNGTRLTVT.

The chain couples TRBV5-1 to TRBJ2-2; D possibly corresponds to TRBD1 (6 bases). Germline lookup yields CDR1 SGHRS and CDR2 YFSETQ. The CDR3 is 14 residues long. V was cut by 3 bases and J by 4 bases, with 10 bases left in between. The CDR3 reads CASSSGQTTGELFF. The CDR3 region has the DNA TGCGCCAGCAGCTCTGGACAGACCACCGGGGAGCTGTTTTTT.

The chain recombines TRBV28 with TRBJ2-7; D is unclear. Trimming took off 4 bases at V and 2 bases at J, with 12 bases between the two ends. Germline V lookup: CDR1 MDHEN, CDR2 SYDVKM. The CDR3 runs to 14 residues. DNA for the CDR3: TGTGCCAGCAGTTCCCATGATCTACCCTACGAGCAGTACTTC. Its translation is CASSSHDLPYEQYF.

The CDR3 sequence is CASPRWGVTYNEQFF. CDR3 in DNA: TGTGCCAGCCCTAGATGGGGCGTTACCTACAATGAGCAGTTCTTC. V is TRBV9 and J is TRBJ2-1, with TRBD1 as a possible D gene (5 bases). Germline V gene data show CDR1 as SGDLS and CDR2 as YYNGEE. This CDR3 spans 15 amino acids. V lost 7 bases and J lost 2, with 16 bases in between.